A single TCR beta chain is shown here with its context. Its antigen target is currently unknown. This record comes from a study of cytomegalovirus exposure and HLA in healthy donors (dated by TCRdb to about 2017). In the study overall: According to an earlier analysis of 550 to 750 of the donors, 150 million to 200 million T cells yielded 117 million unique TCR beta sequences and roughly 280 Gb of sequence data. An early release covering more than 500 HLA-typed donors comprised about 310 gigabases of sequencing data and some 79 million unique TCR sequences. Of the roughly 390 genotyped donors, around 81% fell in the genetic ancestry cluster associated with self-reported Caucasian donors. The study aimed to test whether cataloging public T cell receptors could reveal signatures of past pathogen exposure. The T cell repertoires of about 700 subjects were profiled by immunosequencing and related to cytomegalovirus serostatus. Along with the approximately 650-subject first cohort, a separate validation cohort of over 90 different subjects was used. To predict cytomegalovirus infection status, the study brought together high-throughput TCR immunosequencing, statistical association of individual TCRs with disease status, and machine learning. In a later analysis, previously published TCR beta repertoires from 666 donors were re-analyzed and high-resolution HLA genotyping was added so that TCR occurrence patterns could be studied. Rather than using new phenotypic data, the later analysis identified candidate immune exposures from TCR beta sequences and from how often those sequences occurred across donors. An earlier analysis of several hundred of the donors used high-throughput TCR beta sequencing to judge whether each TCR beta V gene segment behaved as functional or pseudogenic. Donor age, sex, ethnicity and CMV serostatus were collected together with the repertoire data. Genome-wide SNP genotypes for about 65% of the 666 donors were used in a later genetic analysis, which treated that subset as a discovery cohort. Every discovery cohort repertoire had been produced on one sequencing platform. HLA typing covered class I and class II loci at four-digit resolution. Typing coverage differed by locus: A, B, C, DRB1 and DQB1 were typed in roughly 629-630 donors, DQA1 in 522, DPA1 in roughly 590, and DPB1 in 400 to 480. Roughly 5 DR-DQ haplotypes were handled as single units for association and clustering, since linkage in the cohort was strong. Among about 390 genotyped donors of the cohort, an average of approximately 240,000 unique TCR beta nucleotide sequences were sequenced per donor, around a sixth of them non-productive. Overall study results and their limits: A group of highly shared sequence variants was considered likely to be a technical artifact of the sequencing pipeline. In a later genetic analysis, fewer N-insertions in productive TCRs were reported among donors in an Asian-associated ancestry cluster than the roughly 700-donor mean. A later analysis reported that several top co-occurrence clusters appeared linked to parvovirus B19, influenza, CMV and Epstein-Barr virus. V-gene and J-gene trimming of TCR beta chains was associated with a missense DCLRE1C variant in a later genetic analysis, and the association was replicated in an independent cohort. The authors suggested that the approach could potentially be extended to other disease states and immunological phenotypes. Three of the identified cytomegalovirus-associated TCR beta chains were confirmed in vitro to be specific for cytomegalovirus antigens. When HLA alleles, especially DR and DQ, strongly co-occurred, attributing TCR associations to individual alleles was difficult. Most CMV-associated TCR beta chains appeared to be HLA-restricted in a later analysis, and the HLA associations seemed to be driven largely by CMV exposure. The cohort was sequenced for TCR beta chains only, and without alpha or paired-chain data the features that could be detected were limited. Seventeen rarely observed V segments, including chromosome 9 orphons, were excluded from the earlier analysis of several hundred of the donors because counts were too low. In a later analysis, the rate of TCR association differed among HLA loci, with DRB1 alleles having the most associated TCRs and HLA-C alleles having the fewest. While some public TCRs were present in many individuals, most TCR sequences turned up only very rarely across donors. Some IMGT-functional V segments, including TRBV6-2 and TRBV6-3, could not be distinguished by the 87-base-pair reads and were therefore excluded. Specific HLA alleles were associated with 15,000 to 20,000 TCR beta sequences at a false discovery rate of 0.05 in a later analysis. A further reported finding was that TCR beta sequences accurately predicted the HLA-A and HLA-B alleles for most subjects in the first cohort. Because HLA typing was missing for some donors at each locus, association tests included only the typed subset. The study listed 150 to 200 TCR beta chains as associated with cytomegalovirus. In an earlier analysis of around 600 of the donors, most TCR beta V segments appeared in productive rearrangements about 90% or about 30% of the time, broadly matching IMGT annotations. Roughly uniform sequencing depth across donors was assumed in presence/absence analyses, although this assumption may not hold. Linkage disequilibrium might explain the correlated functional status among segregating V segments, but an unknown experimental factor could not be ruled out. For the cohort, immune exposure information was limited to CMV serostatus. The classifier was reported to diagnose cytomegalovirus status with high specificity and sensitivity in both the original cohort and the validation cohort. In a later analysis, HLA-associated TCR beta chains were found to be more clonally expanded and to have lower generation probabilities than equally common non-associated chains.

The cohort was made up of under 800 healthy bone marrow donors. At the time of sampling, all cohort members were nominally healthy, though unrecorded immune exposures were likely present. The donor tested CMV seronegative and was one of the 352 seronegative cohort members. Every donor gave a peripheral blood sample, and the peripheral blood mononuclear cells from that sample were used for TCR beta sequencing. The Qiagen DNeasy Blood Extraction Kit was used to extract genomic DNA from the blood cell samples. Library generation was performed with the immunoSEQ multiplex PCR assay. The multiplex PCR relied on a mix of 60 forward primers for TCR Vbeta segments and 13 reverse primers for TCR Jbeta segments. The CDR3 region of rearranged TCR beta genes was amplified from genomic DNA by a multiplex PCR assay. The amplified TCR beta libraries were sequenced on the Illumina HiSeq System as 87-base-pair reads. The published analysis was carried out like this. A later analysis counted about 80 million unique TCR beta chains across the 550 to 750 repertoires, and around 9.9 million of these chains were shared by at least two donors. To remove PCR and sequencing errors, raw reads were error-corrected and collapsed into unique sequences using a nearest-neighbor algorithm that merged closely related sequences. CDR3 sequences were aligned to IMGT reference sequences to assign V, D and J gene segments. For a sequence to be retained, a match of at least six nucleotides to both a V gene segment and a J gene segment was required. Rearrangements were classified as productive when the CDR3 lacked stop codons and remained in frame with V and J, and all other rearrangements were classified as non-productive. CDR3 was defined by IMGT convention, running from the second conserved V-encoded cysteine to the conserved J-encoded phenylalanine. Sequences without an unambiguous match to a single V gene segment were excluded from the earlier analysis of about 640 of the donors. An earlier analysis of some 500 of the donors classified V segments as functional when productive rearrangements were above 56.7% and as segregating when the standard deviation between donors was above 5%. A statistical classification framework was developed to diagnose cytomegalovirus status using the catalog of TCR beta chain sequences. A later analysis assigned V and J genes by comparing TCR nucleotide sequences with IMGT/GENE-DB human TR gene sequences. In a later analysis, CDR3 sequences and most-parsimonious VDJ recombination scenarios were assigned using the TCRdist pipeline. In a later analysis, each TCR beta chain was defined by its CDR3 amino acid sequence together with its V-gene family, and reads lacking a unique V-gene family were excluded. As a way to deal with suspected cross-contamination and a sequencing artifact, a later analysis dropped hundreds of nucleotide sequences that were highly shared and had low generation probability. For each public chain, a later analysis derived a clonal expansion index from normalized ranks of inferred template counts within each repertoire. In a later analysis, generation probabilities were computed using a VDJ recombination model fitted to out-of-frame rearrangements, and the results were checked against IGoR. In a later analysis, hypergeometric tests were used to score TCR-TCR, TCR-HLA and TCR-CMV co-occurrence, with a repertoire-size bias correction applied to TCR pairs. In a later analysis, false discovery rates were estimated by permuting HLA or CMV assignments 20 times. A later analysis grouped co-occurring TCRs with DBSCAN, adding TCRdist sequence similarity when clustering within HLA-allele-positive subsets. Co-occurrence clustering excluded repertoires with fewer than 30,000 or more than 120,000 public chains, plus five with anomalous nucleotide sharing. Entries here come from immuneACCESS through TCRdb and include only in-frame sequences with V and J called. Some clones fail to appear in such tables; in the studies checked, an unresolved V gene covers under half of the shortfall, and the cause of the remainder is unknown. D and trimming were read from the DNA, whereas the V and J calls and clone size are those reported in that table. This sample's table has entries for under 200,000 clones. Approximately 6.4% of the sample rests with the top ten.

Germline trimming: 8 bases from V, 2 bases from J; junction bases outside gene matches: 4. The germline V gene provides CDR1 MNHNS and CDR2 SASEGT. CDR3 length: 13 amino acids, cysteine to phenylalanine. Of all the DNA, just the CDR3 is kept, 39 bases in frame from base 1. The receptor chain draws on TRBV6-1 and TRBJ2-7; 9 junctional bases match TRBD2. This clonotype originated in a young man in good health and CMV-seronegative. The sample was PBMCs. The DNA sequence is TGTGCCAGCGCGACTAGCGGTACCTACGAGCAGTACTTC. This encodes CASATSGTYEQYF.